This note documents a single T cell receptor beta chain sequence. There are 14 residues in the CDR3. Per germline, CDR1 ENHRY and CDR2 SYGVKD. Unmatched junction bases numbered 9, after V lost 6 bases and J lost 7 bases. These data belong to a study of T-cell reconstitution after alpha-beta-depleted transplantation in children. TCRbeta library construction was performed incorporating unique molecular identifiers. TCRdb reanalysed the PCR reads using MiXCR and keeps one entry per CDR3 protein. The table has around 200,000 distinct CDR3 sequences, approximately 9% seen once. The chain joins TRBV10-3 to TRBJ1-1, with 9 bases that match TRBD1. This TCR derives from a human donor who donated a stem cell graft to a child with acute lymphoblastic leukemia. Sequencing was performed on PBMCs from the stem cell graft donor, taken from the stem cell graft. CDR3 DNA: TGTGCCATCAGCCGGGACAGGGAAGATGATGAAGCTTTCTTT. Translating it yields CAISRDREDDEAFF.